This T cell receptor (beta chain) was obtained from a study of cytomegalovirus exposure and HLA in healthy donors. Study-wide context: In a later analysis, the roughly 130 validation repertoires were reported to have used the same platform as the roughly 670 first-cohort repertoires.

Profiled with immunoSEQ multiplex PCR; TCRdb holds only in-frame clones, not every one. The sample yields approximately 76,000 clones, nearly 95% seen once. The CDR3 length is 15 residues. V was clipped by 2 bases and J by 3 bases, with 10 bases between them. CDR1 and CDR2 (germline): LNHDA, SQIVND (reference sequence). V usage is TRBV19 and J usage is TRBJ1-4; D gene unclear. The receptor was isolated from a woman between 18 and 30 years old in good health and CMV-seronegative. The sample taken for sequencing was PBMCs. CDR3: CASSIRGGANEKLFF. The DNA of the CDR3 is TGTGCCAGTAGTATAAGAGGCGGTGCTAATGAAAAACTGTTTTTT.